A single sample is the source of the 22 T cell receptor beta chains below, sequenced in a study of T cells in severe cutaneous drug reactions. Bulk and single-cell libraries used iRepertoire multiplex PCR with TCR subtype-specific primers. Following a re-call of the multiplex PCR reads, TCRdb has one entry per CDR3 protein and lacks DNA. Its clone listing holds approximately 9,700 distinct CDR3 sequences. The patients sequenced had a carbamazepine-induced Stevens-Johnson syndrome or toxic epidermal necrolysis reaction. The specimen sequenced was cells from a skin blister. The origin of the receptors is a human donor with Stevens-Johnson syndrome, a severe cutaneous drug reaction.

This chain connects TRBV20-1 to TRBJ1-5. Germline values: CDR1 DFQATT, CDR2 SNEGSKA (reference sequence). The CDR3 totals 13 residues. The CDR3 is CSAFRESNQPQHF.

V and J are TRBV20-1 and TRBJ2-1; the D call from TCRdb, TRBD2, cannot be confirmed without DNA. This CDR3 contains 16 residues. Per germline, CDR1 DFQATT and CDR2 SNEGSKA (reference sequence). This CDR3 reads CSATTSLAGWDNEQFF.

The chain recombines TRBV20-1 with TRBJ2-1; the TRBD2 assignment by TCRdb is unverifiable without DNA. This CDR3 region has 14 residues. CDR1 DFQATT and CDR2 SNEGSKA come from the germline V gene (reference sequence). The CDR3 sequence: CSASRTSGSYEQFF.

The chain couples TRBV20-1 to TRBJ2-1; the D call from TCRdb, TRBD1, cannot be confirmed without DNA. The CDR3 consists of 17 residues. Germline V CDR1 and CDR2: DFQATT, SNEGSKA (reference sequence). The CDR3 here is CSARDPTRGQGLNEQFF.

This chain joins TRBV4-3 and TRBJ1-2; TCRdb lists TRBD1, though no DNA is available to test this call. Per germline, CDR1 LGHNA and CDR2 YSLEER. The CDR3 is 18 amino acids. The CDR3 region is CASSQAQLGTAEGDGYTF.

The chain employs TRBV27 and TRBJ1-2; checking the TCRdb D call of TRBD1 is not possible without DNA. The germline gives CDR1 MNHEY, CDR2 SMNVEV (reference sequence). This CDR3 has 13 residues. This chain's CDR3 is CASSPRRNYGYTF.

CDR3: CSVERVGGPSSYNEQFF. The chain employs TRBV29-1 and TRBJ2-1; there is no DNA to check the TCRdb D call of TRBD2. This CDR3 comprises 17 residues. Germline V gene data show CDR1 as SQVTM and CDR2 as ANQGSEA.

This rearrangement joins TRBV20-1 to TRBJ1-6. The CDR3 runs 18 residues. Germline V gene sequence: CDR1 DFQATT, CDR2 SNEGSKA (reference sequence). CDR3 residues: CSAREIKSVQVLYSPLHF.

Judged by frequency, this clonotype is medium-sized. The genes are TRBV20-1 and TRBJ2-7; TCRdb designates TRBD1, a call that cannot be tested without DNA. CDR1 and CDR2 from the germline V gene are DFQATT and SNEGSKA (reference sequence). This CDR3 spans 15 amino acids. The CDR3 protein is CSARPAGRKPYEQYF.

The chain joins TRBV20-1 to TRBJ2-1; TCRdb names TRBD2, which stays unverified in the absence of DNA. This CDR3 region has 14 residues. Per germline, CDR1 DFQATT and CDR2 SNEGSKA (reference sequence). This CDR3 reads CSAEAGGYNNEQFF.

The chain employs TRBV29-1 and TRBJ2-1; without DNA, the TCRdb call of TRBD2 cannot be checked. CDR3 length equals 14 residues. Germline CDR1 reads SQVTM; CDR2 reads ANQGSEA. This CDR3 reads CSVHPSGGYNEQFF.

Frequency places this clonotype as medium-sized. The chain uses TRBV20-1 and TRBJ2-3; lacking DNA, the TRBD1 call made by TCRdb goes unchecked. The CDR3 length is 16 residues. Germline V gene sequence: CDR1 DFQATT, CDR2 SNEGSKA (reference sequence). CDR3 sequence: CSARVSATGWTDTQYF.

This chain's CDR3 is CSAGSPGLAGGPSEQFF. This chain joins TRBV20-1 and TRBJ2-1; the TCRdb call, TRBD2, lacks DNA for checking. From germline, CDR1 is DFQATT and CDR2 SNEGSKA (reference sequence). The CDR3 totals 17 residues.

The genes are TRBV20-1 and TRBJ2-3; lacking DNA, the TRBD2 call made by TCRdb goes unchecked. CDR3 length: 13 residues. The germline CDR1 and CDR2 sequences are DFQATT and SNEGSKA (reference sequence). CDR3 region: CSASGEFTDTQYF.

The V and J genes are TRBV29-1 and TRBJ2-1; TCRdb's D call of TRBD2 is untestable without DNA. The CDR3 runs to 16 residues. Germline assignment: CDR1 SQVTM and CDR2 ANQGSEA. This CDR3 reads CSVEGPSGSSNNEQFF.

The chain combines TRBV20-1 with TRBJ2-1. Germline values: CDR1 DFQATT, CDR2 SNEGSKA (reference sequence). This CDR3 has 17 amino acids. The CDR3: CSARILAGNWYYNEQFF.

The genes are TRBV29-1 and TRBJ1-1; TCRdb calls TRBD1, which cannot be checked without DNA. The CDR3 covers 16 residues. Germline CDR1 and CDR2: SQVTM and ANQGSEA. CDR3 loop: CSVVGELDSMNTEAFF.

The chain joins TRBV29-1 to TRBJ2-5; with no DNA, the TCRdb D assignment of TRBD2 cannot be verified. Per the germline V gene, CDR1 is SQVTM and CDR2 is ANQGSEA. CDR3 size: 13 residues. This chain's CDR3 is CSVDGEAGETQYF. Full variable domain (remainder filled in from reference TRBV29-1 and TRBJ2-5): SAVISQKPSRDICQRGTSLTIQCQVDSQVTMMFWYRQQPGQSLTLIATANQGSEATYESGFVIDKFPISRPNLTFSTLTVSNMSPEDSSIYLCSVDGEAGETQYFGPGTRLLVL.

The chain combines TRBV28 with TRBJ1-2; absent DNA, TCRdb's TRBD1 call cannot be checked. Germline CDR1 and CDR2: MDHEN and SYDVKM. This CDR3 region has 15 residues. The CDR3 sequence is CASSLTQAINYGYTF.

Considering frequency, this clonotype is medium-sized. This sequence joins TRBV6-1 and TRBJ1-1. Looked up from germline, CDR1 is MNHNS and CDR2 is SASEGT. This CDR3 comprises 12 residues. CDR3 sequence reads: CASSHQGPEAFF.

The chain couples TRBV20-1 to TRBJ2-7; TCRdb picks TRBD2, but there is no DNA to check that call. This CDR3 contains 14 residues. CDR1 is DFQATT and CDR2 is SNEGSKA in the germline V gene (reference sequence). This CDR3 reads CSASTLAASYEQYF.

V usage is TRBV20-1 and J usage is TRBJ1-1; TCRdb indicates TRBD1, and absent DNA this call remains unverified. CDR1 is DFQATT, CDR2 SNEGSKA, per germline (reference sequence). There are 14 residues in the CDR3. CDR3 amino acids: CSAERAGGHTEAFF.